Listed below are T cell receptor beta chains from one sample, sequenced in a study of shared T cell receptors in the human thymus. TCRdb's table, derived via immunoSEQ multiplex PCR, lists solely in-frame clones and lacks some. The data hold roughly 500,000 clones, with 70% to 80% observed a single time. These data were also reused for a study on human thymus T cells.

The sequencing input was thymocytes. The receptors were sampled from a boy under two years old with a congenital heart defect. Each CDR3 is given with its conserved first and last residue. Not all rows give a size; the values are once, few, many and, for expanded clones, a class.

CDR3 protein,V gene,clone size
CASSQGNSNTEAFF,TRBV14,-
CASSLPLTPLAGQQFF,TRBV7-2,-
CASSQEKRPYEQYF,TRBV4-3,-
CASSKGLAGQSYEQYF,TRBV7-2,-
CSVVGATNTEAFF,TRBV29-1,-
CASSGTSGRAWEQFF,TRBV13,-
CASSLTRGRANYGYTF,TRBV5-4,-
CASSLGPDRGYNYGYTF,TRBV5-1,-
CASSLGTFHQPQHF,TRBV27,once
CASSLCGEGTSGNTIYF,TRBV28,-
CASTAGRANTEAFF,TRBV28,-
CASSLTADRPRGTGELFF,TRBV18,-
CASRIQGGTDTQYF,TRBV6-6,-
CASSIPQRGMEGYTF,TRBV19,-
CASSRWASAYTDTQYF,TRBV5-1,-
CASSFSSGKPYNEQFF,TRBV5-1,-
CSVSGGPNTEAFF,TRBV29-1,-